These 24 T cell receptor beta chains originate from one sample sequenced in a study of blood T cell repertoires in COVID-19. Repertoires were generated with immunoSEQ multiplex PCR, while TCRdb's copy carries only in-frame clones and drops some. The sample holds around 40,000 clones, about four fifths seen once. What was sequenced was peripheral blood. The receptors shown here come from a man aged 65-85 years with acute or convalescent COVID-19.

This clone was observed a handful of times. The chain is built from TRBV24-1 and TRBJ2-1, with a possible D match to TRBD1 (6 bases). V lost 3 bases to trimming and J lost 7 bases, with 9 bases between them. Germline loops: CDR1 KGHDR, CDR2 SFDVKD. This CDR3 has 13 amino acids. The CDR3 coding sequence is TGTGCCACCAGTGATCAGGGGTGGAATGAGCAGTTCTTC. This gives the protein CATSDQGWNEQFF.

V is TRBV4-2 and J is TRBJ2-7; D ambiguous. V lost 1 base, J lost 0 bases, and 13 bases lay in between. Germline V gene data show CDR1 as LGHNA and CDR2 as YNFKEQ. The CDR3 has 16 residues. CDR3 coding DNA: TGTGCCAGCAGCCAAGGGGCCACAGAAACCTCCTACGAGCAGTACTTC. Amino acids: CASSQGATETSYEQYF.

The chain combines TRBV6-5 with TRBJ1-4; 11 bases map to TRBD1. The CDR3 totals 15 residues. Germline-derived CDR1 and CDR2 are MNHEY and SVGAGI. J lost 8 bases, V lost 7 bases, and 9 bases had no gene match. The CDR3 bases are TGTGCCAGCACCCCCAGGGGACAGGGGGGCGAAAAACTGTTTTTT. It is translated as CASTPRGQGGEKLFF.

This clone is labeled medium-sized. This rearrangement joins TRBV7-9 to TRBJ2-5, with TRBD2 matching 10 bases. The V gene end was trimmed by 1 base and the J gene end by 2 bases; junction bases not matched to a gene: 7. CDR1 and CDR2 (germline): SEHNR, FQNEAQ (reference sequence). The CDR3 runs 17 residues. CDR3 DNA: TGTGCCAGCAGCTTAGATGGCCTAGCGGGAGTTCAAGAGACCCAGTACTTC. Protein product: CASSLDGLAGVQETQYF.

This chain uses TRBV28 with TRBJ1-5, with D perhaps matching TRBD1 (5 bases). The CDR3 runs 15 residues. The V and J ends lost 7 bases and 1 base respectively, with 14 bases between them. CDR1 and CDR2 from the germline V gene are MDHEN and SYDVKM. In DNA form, the CDR3 reads TGTGCCAGCAACCCGGGGGGTCACAGCAATCAGCCCCAGCATTTT. Translation: CASNPGGHSNQPQHF.

The rearrangement uses TRBV28 and TRBJ2-3, with no clear D. Germline assignment: CDR1 MDHEN and CDR2 SYDVKM. CDR3 length equals 12 residues. Deletions cut 5 bases from V and 9 bases from J, with 12 bases between. CDR3 amino acids: CASSKLERTQYF. The CDR3 DNA reads as TGTGCCAGCAGTAAACTGGAGCGAACGCAGTATTTT.

The table lists this clone with a count of one. V and J are TRBV27 and TRBJ1-5, with TRBD1 matching 8 bases. Trimming took 2 bases from V and 3 from J; bases not matched to a gene: 3. This CDR3 region has 15 residues. Germline values: CDR1 MNHEY, CDR2 SMNVEV (reference sequence). The CDR3 region has the DNA TGTGCCAGCAGTTTAGGGACAGGAACCAATCAGCCCCAGCATTTT. This encodes CASSLGTGTNQPQHF.

V and J are TRBV19 and TRBJ2-2, with a tentative D call TRBD2 (6 bases). Germline V gene sequence: CDR1 LNHDA, CDR2 SQIVND (reference sequence). The V gene lost 3 bases and the J gene lost 2 bases, with 22 bases spanning the gap. The CDR3 covers 19 residues. The CDR3 loop reads CASSIPPFLPGTNTGELFF. As DNA, the CDR3 is TGTGCCAGTAGTATTCCCCCTTTTCTTCCCGGGACTAACACCGGGGAGCTGTTTTTT.

This chain joins TRBV6-5 and TRBJ1-5, with 11 bases fitting TRBD1. Per the germline V gene, CDR1 is MNHEY and CDR2 is SVGAGI. The length of the CDR3 is 14 residues. V shed 6 bases, J shed 5 bases, and the junction held 3 bases outside the gene matches. CDR3 loop: CASSRDRGDQPQHF. The CDR3 DNA reads TGTGCCAGCAGCCGGGACAGGGGGGATCAGCCCCAGCATTTT.

V and J are TRBV7-9 and TRBJ2-1; D not certain. Germline values: CDR1 SEHNR, CDR2 FQNEAQ (reference sequence). Trimming took off 3 bases at V and 8 bases at J, with 8 bases between the two ends. CDR3 length: 12 amino acids. CDR3 coding DNA: TGTGCCAGCAGCTTTCAAATTGATGAGCAGTTCTTC. Amino acids: CASSFQIDEQFF.

This clone showed up just once. V and J are TRBV28 and TRBJ1-1; D might be TRBD1 (6 bases). Germline CDR1 MDHEN, CDR2 SYDVKM. The CDR3 covers 17 residues. Trimming took 1 base from V and 5 from J, leaving 20 bases between them. The CDR3: CASSLYLRVDRRTEAFF. For the CDR3, the DNA is TGTGCCAGCAGTTTATACCTTAGGGTGGACAGACGGACTGAAGCTTTCTTT.

V usage is TRBV10-3 and J usage is TRBJ1-5; 8 bases are a match to TRBD1. Germline loops: CDR1 ENHRY, CDR2 SYGVKD. Germline trimming cut 3 bases from V and 2 bases from J; bases unmatched to any gene: 3. The CDR3 runs 15 residues. The CDR3 sequence: CAISDSGGRNQPQHF. DNA of the CDR3: TGTGCCATCAGTGACTCAGGGGGCCGCAATCAGCCCCAGCATTTT.

The chain combines TRBV5-6 with TRBJ1-5, with 7 bases that match TRBD1. The CDR3 covers 13 residues. V lost 5 bases, J lost 6 bases, and 5 bases stayed unmatched. Germline assignment: CDR1 SGHDT and CDR2 YYEEEE. CDR3 amino acids: CASSSDRRQPQHF. The CDR3 nucleotides are TGTGCCAGCAGTTCGGACAGGCGTCAGCCCCAGCATTTT.

The chain is built from TRBV29-1 and TRBJ1-1, with D possibly matching TRBD1 (5 bases). V lost 4 bases to trimming and J lost 0 bases, with 12 bases between them. Germline values: CDR1 SQVTM, CDR2 ANQGSEA. This CDR3 region has 14 residues. CDR3 bases: TGCAGCGTTGGGGTACAGGAGCTGAACACTGAAGCTTTCTTT. It encodes CSVGVQELNTEAFF.

The CDR3 region has the DNA TGTGCCAGCAGTTGGAGTCCGGGAGATGAGCAGTTCTTC. Its protein is CASSWSPGDEQFF. The chain couples TRBV6-5 to TRBJ2-1; perhaps TRBD2 as D (6 bases). Germline V lookup: CDR1 MNHEY, CDR2 SVGAGI. Deletions cut 4 bases from V and 8 bases from J, with 12 bases between. The CDR3 contains 13 residues.

The chain uses TRBV6-1 and TRBJ1-6; D is possibly TRBD1 (5 bases). Germline values: CDR1 MNHNS, CDR2 SASEGT. The V gene lost 3 bases and the J gene lost 7 bases, with 10 bases spanning the gap. This CDR3 is built from 14 residues. CDR3 region: CASSEGPGNSPLHF. The CDR3 DNA reads as TGTGCCAGCAGTGAGGGGCCAGGAAATTCACCCCTCCACTTT.

This chain uses TRBV11-1 with TRBJ2-3, with D possibly TRBD2 on 6 matching bases. Trimming cost V 7 bases and J 1 base, with 15 bases left between them. The germline CDR1 and CDR2 sequences are SGHAT and FQDESV (reference sequence). The CDR3 totals 15 residues. CDR3 DNA sequence: TGTGCCAGCAATGAAGGGCAGCGGGGCACAGATACGCAGTATTTT. Its translation is CASNEGQRGTDTQYF.

This clone was seen more than once but under ten times. This chain uses TRBV21-1 with TRBJ2-3; TRBD2 is the table's D call, not checked against the DNA. TRBV21-1 is a known pseudogene. This CDR3 is 16 amino acids long. The CDR3 bases are TGTGCCAGCTGCCCGGGACTAGCGGGACTCACAGATACGCAGTATTTT. Protein: CASCPGLAGLTDTQYF.

V and J are TRBV5-1 and TRBJ2-1; the match to TRBD2 covers 13 bases. This CDR3 comprises 19 residues. Per the germline V gene, CDR1 is SGHRS and CDR2 is YFSETQ. Trimming at V came to 7 bases and at J to 5 bases, leaving 18 bases not matched to a gene. The CDR3 protein is CASGLGLAGVVAGNNEQFF. The CDR3 coding sequence is TGCGCCAGCGGGCTAGGACTAGCGGGAGTTGTAGCCGGAAACAATGAGCAGTTCTTC.

The chain uses TRBV5-1 and TRBJ2-3; 7 bases are a match to TRBD2. Losses at the gene ends were 5 bases for V and 0 bases for J; bases not matched to a gene: 12. This CDR3 spans 17 amino acids. CDR1 and CDR2 from the germline V gene are SGHRS and YFSETQ. The chain's CDR3 is CASRPGAWEGSTDTQYF. The CDR3 nucleotides are TGCGCCAGCAGACCCGGGGCTTGGGAGGGTAGCACAGATACGCAGTATTTT.

This clone turned up a few times. The rearrangement joins TRBV7-9 to TRBJ1-6, with 9 positions matching TRBD1. Germline-derived CDR1 and CDR2 are SEHNR and FQNEAQ (reference sequence). The CDR3 is made up of 14 amino acids. Unmatched junction bases numbered 5, after V lost 3 bases and J lost 11 bases. The CDR3: CASSFGTGLTPLHF. The CDR3 region has the DNA TGTGCCAGCAGCTTTGGGACAGGGCTTACACCCCTCCACTTT.

The V gene is TRBV6-2 or TRBV6-3, the J gene TRBJ1-5; 7 bases fit TRBD1. Germline V gives CDR1 MNHEY, CDR2 SVGEGT. V was pared by 2 bases and J by 7 bases, with 8 bases of the junction left unmatched. CDR3 size: 15 residues. The CDR3 bases are TGTGCCAGCAGTTACCCTACAGGGGCTGAGCAGCCCCAGCATTTT. Translation: CASSYPTGAEQPQHF.

The chain joins TRBV6-5 to TRBJ2-7; 7 positions agree with TRBD1. Germline CDR1 and CDR2: MNHEY and SVGAGI. J gave up 0 bases and V 2 bases, and 4 bases lay outside the gene matches. The CDR3 contains 15 residues. CDR3 in amino acids: CASSYEGADSYEQYF. CDR3 bases: TGTGCCAGCAGTTACGAGGGGGCAGACTCCTACGAGCAGTACTTC.

This rearrangement joins TRBV18 to TRBJ1-5, with 7 bases aligning to TRBD1. The germline V gene has CDR1 KGHSH and CDR2 LQKENI. The CDR3 loop spans 16 amino acids. V dropped 0 bases and J dropped 7; count of bases not matched to a gene: 9. This CDR3 is CASSPPRTGREQPQHF. DNA for the CDR3: TGTGCCAGCTCACCACCCAGGACAGGTAGGGAACAGCCCCAGCATTTT.